One sample yielded the 26 T cell receptor beta chains listed below, sequenced in a study of neurological immune-mediated disorders. TCRdb re-derived calls from the 5' RACE reads in MiXCR, one entry per CDR3 protein. The table lists tens of thousands of distinct CDR3 sequences, approximately 10% of them singletons. Sequenced input: PBMCs. Receptors were obtained from a man aged 40-49 years in good health.

This clonotype turned up a few times. The CDR3 DNA reads TGTGCCAGCACCCAGAGGGCAGGGTCGAATGGCTACACCTTC. As protein: CASTQRAGSNGYTF. The gene calls are TRBV6-5 and TRBJ1-2, with a tentative D call TRBD1 (5 bases). V was trimmed by 7 bases and J by 6 bases, leaving 18 bases between them. This CDR3 is built from 14 residues. From germline, CDR1 is MNHEY and CDR2 SVGAGI.

This clonotype was picked up many times. The V call is TRBV5-6, the J call TRBJ2-4; 7 nucleotides match TRBD2. The CDR3 is 16 residues long. The germline V gene encodes CDR1 SGHDT and CDR2 YYEEEE. With V trimmed by 0 bases and J by 9 bases, 12 bases remained unmatched. CDR3 sequence reads: CASSLEASGIESIQYF. CDR3 sequence (DNA): TGTGCCAGCAGCTTGGAGGCTAGCGGAATTGAAAGCATTCAGTACTTC.

This clonotype was recorded at least ten times. The J gene is TRBJ2-1, the V gene TRBV9; 12 nucleotides align to TRBD2. Trimming at V came to 4 bases and at J to 5 bases, leaving 7 bases not matched to a gene. Germline values: CDR1 SGDLS, CDR2 YYNGEE. CDR3 length: 16 residues. CDR3 region: CASSTRTSGTDNEQFF. CDR3 nucleotides: TGTGCCAGCAGCACTCGGACTAGCGGGACCGACAATGAGCAGTTCTTC. The full variable domain, in which reference TRBV9 and TRBJ2-1 provide the parts outside the CDR3, is DSGVTQTPKHLITATGQRVTLRCSPRSGDLSVYWYQQSLDQGLQFLIQYYNGEERAKGNILERFSAQQFPDLHSELNLSSLELGDSALYFCASSTRTSGTDNEQFFGPGTRLTVL.

A word on this clonotype: A much larger clone is a single base away; this may be a read error. In nucleotides, the CDR3 is TGTGTCAGCAGTTCCCTCATCGCCCTCCACTTT. Translating gives CVSSSLIALHF. The V call is TRBV28, the J call TRBJ1-6; D ambiguous. The CDR3 length is 11 residues. The germline V gene has CDR1 MDHEN and CDR2 SYDVKM.

Many counts were recorded for this clonotype. The chain joins TRBV3-1 to TRBJ2-1, with unresolved D. CDR1 is LGHDT and CDR2 is YNNKEL in the germline V gene (reference sequence). Deletions cut 2 bases from V and 7 bases from J, with 6 bases between. This CDR3 comprises 12 residues. As DNA, the CDR3 is TGTGCCAGCAGCCAAAGTGAGAATGAGCAGTTCTTC. This codes for CASSQSENEQFF.

This clonotype was counted many times. V and J are TRBV5-1 and TRBJ2-7; 9 nucleotides align to TRBD2. This CDR3 region has 15 residues. The germline CDR1 and CDR2 sequences are SGHRS and YFSETQ. J was trimmed by 3 bases and V by 8 bases; bases with no gene match: 12. The CDR3: CASYLGGLAVYEQYF. The CDR3 DNA sequence: TGCGCCAGTTATCTGGGGGGACTAGCCGTCTACGAGCAGTACTTC.

The sample holds many counts of this clonotype. This chain's CDR3 is CASSFPTTGPNTGELFF. The CDR3 DNA is TGTGCCAGCAGTTTTCCCACGACAGGGCCGAACACCGGGGAGCTGTTTTTT. The J gene is TRBJ2-2, the V gene TRBV28, with 7 bases aligning to TRBD1. The J segment lost 0 bases and the V segment lost 3 bases, leaving 7 bases of the junction unmatched. The CDR3 is 17 residues long. Germline V lookup: CDR1 MDHEN, CDR2 SYDVKM.

This clonotype was counted many times. J is TRBJ1-1 and V is TRBV20-1; 7 bases map to TRBD1. V was pared by 3 bases and J by 4 bases, with 11 bases of the junction left unmatched. There are 15 residues in the CDR3. Germline V lookup: CDR1 DFQATT, CDR2 SNEGSKA (reference sequence). CDR3 nucleotides: TGCAGTGCTAGTTTGGGGGGCGCAGGGGGCACTGAAGCTTTCTTT. Translated: CSASLGGAGGTEAFF.

In its sample, this clonotype was seen many times. This sequence joins TRBV20-1 and TRBJ2-1; D tentatively fits TRBD1 or TRBD2 (5 bases each). Germline CDR1 reads DFQATT; CDR2 reads SNEGSKA (reference sequence). This CDR3 region has 15 residues. DNA for the CDR3: TGCAGCGCGACGGGACCGGCGGGTTCCTACAATGAGCAGTTCTTC. This codes for CSATGPAGSYNEQFF.

The sample holds many counts of this clonotype. The chain carries TRBV20-1 and TRBJ2-1; 7 bases match TRBD2. Germline CDR1 DFQATT, CDR2 SNEGSKA (reference sequence). CDR3 size: 15 residues. The J segment lost 10 bases and the V segment lost 3 bases, leaving 15 bases of the junction unmatched. In nucleotides, the CDR3 is TGCAGTGCTAGCCGGGACTATCCGCCCTGGGGCGAGCAGTTCTTC. Translating gives CSASRDYPPWGEQFF.

At least ten counts were recorded for this clonotype. This rearrangement joins TRBV5-1 to TRBJ2-3; D uncertain. This CDR3 is 13 amino acids long. Germline-derived CDR1 and CDR2 are SGHRS and YFSETQ. Trimming took 7 bases from V and 2 from J, leaving 11 bases between them. CDR3 protein: CASSDGATDTQYF. The CDR3 DNA reads TGCGCCAGCTCGGACGGAGCCACAGATACGCAGTATTTT.

This clonotype appeared many times. The chain couples TRBV7-3 to TRBJ2-1; the match to TRBD2 covers 10 bases. Germline CDR1 SGHTA, CDR2 FQGTGA. V lost 0 bases to trimming and J lost 1 base; unmatched junction nucleotides: 3. The CDR3 totals 17 residues. CDR3: CASSLTSGGFSYNEQFF. As DNA, the CDR3 is TGTGCCAGCAGCTTAACTAGCGGGGGGTTTTCCTACAATGAGCAGTTCTTC.

This clonotype was found many times. The chain employs TRBV27 and TRBJ2-7; unclear D gene. The CDR3 contains 14 residues. The V end was cut by 0 bases, the J end by 3 bases, with 9 bases between. Germline loops: CDR1 MNHEY, CDR2 SMNVEV (reference sequence). The CDR3 loop reads CASSLSRSGYEQYF. CDR3 bases: TGTGCCAGCAGTTTATCAAGATCCGGCTACGAGCAGTACTTC.

This clonotype was observed at least ten times. The chain joins TRBV29-1 to TRBJ2-3; possible D gene TRBD1, 5 bases. V was clipped by 3 bases and J by 5 bases, with 15 bases between them. This CDR3 is 14 amino acids long. Germline CDR1 reads SQVTM; CDR2 reads ANQGSEA. CDR3 bases: TGCAGCGTTGAGGAAACGGCCCAGGGAGATACGCAGTATTTT. Its protein is CSVEETAQGDTQYF.

On this clonotype: A junction end diverges from the germline sequence, so it may reflect a read error. The gene calls are TRBV12-3 or TRBV12-4 and TRBJ2-3; 8 nucleotides align to TRBD2. The CDR3 has 17 residues. The CDR3: CANSFGITGGLSDMQYF. Written as DNA, the CDR3 is TGTGCCAACAGTTTCGGAATAACGGGGGGGCTTTCAGATATGCAGTATTTT.

This clonotype was recorded many times. The chain employs TRBV5-1 and TRBJ1-1; 11 bases line up with TRBD1. Germline V gene data show CDR1 as SGHRS and CDR2 as YFSETQ. J gave up 5 bases and V 4 bases, and 7 bases lay outside the gene matches. CDR3 size: 15 residues. CDR3 in DNA: TGCGCCAGCAGCCCGGACAGGGGGCAGGGTACTGAAGCTTTCTTT. It is translated as CASSPDRGQGTEAFF.

This clonotype has just a few counts. The gene calls are TRBV20-1 and TRBJ1-3; TRBD1 might be the D (5 bases). Germline CDR1 and CDR2: DFQATT and SNEGSKA (reference sequence). CDR3 length equals 13 residues. V lost 1 base, J lost 11 bases, and 15 bases lay in between. CDR3: CSARGDLRGAIYF. CDR3 bases: TGCAGTGCTAGAGGGGACCTGAGGGGAGCCATATATTTT.

There are many counts of this clonotype. V usage is TRBV28 and J usage is TRBJ2-3, with 7 bases lining up with TRBD1. Germline V gene lookup returns CDR1 MDHEN and CDR2 SYDVKM. Trimming at V came to 4 bases and at J to 0 bases, leaving 7 bases not matched to a gene. The CDR3 sequence is 16 residues long. Here the CDR3 DNA reads TGTGCCAGCAGTTCTCTCGGACAGGACAGCACAGATACGCAGTATTTT. Its translation: CASSSLGQDSTDTQYF.

This clonotype was detected many times. The chain joins TRBV12-3 or TRBV12-4 to TRBJ1-2; 7 bases are shared with TRBD1. The J segment lost 5 bases and the V segment lost 4 bases, leaving 7 bases of the junction unmatched. The length of the CDR3 is 14 residues. CDR3 sequence (DNA): TGTGCCAGCAGTTCCCCCGACAGGGAATATGGCTACACCTTC. Its translation: CASSSPDREYGYTF.

Details on this clonotype: Possible read error: a much larger clone is one base away. The chain recombines TRBV11-2 with TRBJ2-3; D may be TRBD1 or TRBD2 (5 bases each). The CDR3 totals 15 residues. CDR1 is SGHAT, CDR2 FQNNGV, per germline. The DNA of the CDR3 is TGTGCCAACAGCTTAGAGCTCTTGTATGGGGGTACGCAGTATTTT. Amino acids: CANSLELLYGGTQYF.

This sequence joins TRBV10-3 and TRBJ2-7; D not certain. The CDR3 extends over 17 amino acids. V was cut by 0 bases and J by 2 bases, with 17 bases left in between. The germline gives CDR1 ENHRY, CDR2 SYGVKD. CDR3 region: CAISESIGRQPPYEQYF. CDR3 bases: TGTGCCATCAGTGAGTCCATAGGCCGGCAGCCCCCCTACGAGCAGTACTTC.

Ten or more counts support this clonotype. The chain has TRBV20-1 and TRBJ2-5, with 7 bases identical to TRBD1. V was pared by 1 base and J by 0 bases, with 5 bases of the junction left unmatched. Germline V gene data show CDR1 as DFQATT and CDR2 as SNEGSKA (reference sequence). The CDR3 is 15 amino acids. The CDR3 spells CSARGDRLYQETQYF. For the CDR3, the DNA is TGCAGTGCTAGAGGGGACAGACTTTACCAAGAGACCCAGTACTTC.

Comments on this clonotype: A much larger clone differs by one base, so this may be a read error. The V gene is TRBV20-1, the J gene TRBJ2-2, with 8 bases identical to TRBD1. Germline CDR1 DFQATT, CDR2 SNEGSKA (reference sequence). The V and J ends lost 6 bases and 10 bases, in that order; junction bases with no gene match: 13. This CDR3 region has 14 residues. The CDR3 region has the DNA TGCAGTGCCTACCAGGGGGCGAAACCCGTGGAGCTGTTTTTT. Its protein product is CSAYQGAKPVELFF.

Ten or more counts support this clonotype. The gene calls are TRBV5-1 and TRBJ2-3; 12 positions match TRBD2. The trim removed 1 base at V and 4 bases at J, leaving 4 bases unmatched. Germline CDR1 SGHRS, CDR2 YFSETQ. CDR3 length: 16 residues. In DNA, the CDR3 is TGCGCCAGCAGCTTGTCTAGCGGGAGGGCTGCAGATACGCAGTATTTT. Its protein product is CASSLSSGRAADTQYF. The complete variable domain, with remaining parts taken from reference TRBV5-1 and TRBJ2-3, reads KAGVTQTPRYLIKTRGQQVTLSCSPISGHRSVSWYQQTPGQGLQFLFEYFSETQRNKGNFPGRFSGRQFSNSRSEMNVSTLELGDSALYLCASSLSSGRAADTQYFGPGTRLTVL.

This clonotype was counted many times. V and J are TRBV20-1 and TRBJ2-7; 12 bases map to TRBD2. This CDR3 is 16 amino acids long. J gave up 2 bases and V 5 bases, and 10 bases lay outside the gene matches. CDR1 DFQATT and CDR2 SNEGSKA come from the germline V gene (reference sequence). The CDR3 nucleotides read TGCAGTGCTGAGCTAGCGGGAGGGCCCTTGCCCTACGAGCAGTACTTC. Amino acid sequence: CSAELAGGPLPYEQYF.

About this clonotype itself: At one of its ends the junction is not consistent with the germline gene, which may arise from a read error. V and J are TRBV28 and TRBJ2-3, with 7 bases that match TRBD2. The CDR3 has 13 residues. Germline V gene lookup returns CDR1 MDHEN and CDR2 SYDVKM. The CDR3 region is CASSLLQRSAGDF. CDR3 nucleotide sequence: TGTGCCAGCAGTTTACTTCAGCGGTCGGCGGGGGATTTT.